Listed below are T cell receptor beta chains from one sample, sequenced in a study of blood T cell repertoires in COVID-19. Here immunoSEQ multiplex PCR was the method, and the copy in TCRdb shows in-frame clones only, minus some. The data hold some 240,000 clones, with roughly 80% observed a single time. Material: peripheral blood. These receptors were taken from an older woman with active or convalescent COVID-19. CDR3s include the opening cysteine and the closing phenylalanine or tryptophan. The order of the fields is clone size, J gene, D gene, V gene, CDR3 DNA, CDR3 protein. A D gene is named only where the DNA matches it firmly. Not all rows give a size; the values are once, few, many and, for expanded clones, a class.

NA TRBJ2-5 NA TRBV2 TGTGCCAGCAGTGTGGGACTGATCCAAGAGACCCAGTACTTC CASSVGLIQETQYF
NA TRBJ2-2 NA TRBV18 TGTGCCAGCTCACCACCGATGGTTCGGGCCGGGGAGCTGTTTTTT CASSPPMVRAGELFF
NA TRBJ2-7 NA TRBV2 TGTGCCAGCAGCCGATCAACAGGGAGTACGGGGTACGAGCAGTACTTC CASSRSTGSTGYEQYF
NA TRBJ2-2 TRBD2 TRBV6-6 TGTGCCAGCCGATCCCCGCGGGGGGCCGACACCGGGGAGCTGTTTTTT CASRSPRGADTGELFF
NA TRBJ1-5 TRBD1 TRBV6-1 TGTGCCAGCAGTGAACCGACAGGGGGGAATCAGCCCCAGCATTTT CASSEPTGGNQPQHF
NA TRBJ1-2 NA TRBV5-1 TGCGCCAGCAGCTTGTATGAGGGAAGAGACGGCTACACCTTC CASSLYEGRDGYTF
once TRBJ2-1 TRBD1 TRBV23-1 TGCGCCAGCAGTCATTCTAGGACAGGGGGCGGCAATGAGCAGTTCTTC CASSHSRTGGGNEQFF
NA TRBJ2-7 TRBD2 TRBV18 TGTGCCAGCTCACCATCCGGACTAGCGGGGGGTTACGAGCAGTACTTC CASSPSGLAGGYEQYF
NA TRBJ2-3 NA TRBV10-1 TGCGCCAGCAGTGAGTCTACAGGAGATACGCAGTATTTT CASSESTGDTQYF
NA TRBJ1-2 NA TRBV6-2/TRBV6-3 TGTGCCAGCAGTACCAGGGTTCCCGGAGGGGGCTACACCTTC CASSTRVPGGGYTF
few TRBJ1-3 NA TRBV6-6 TGTGCCAGCAGTGACCCAGGGGAAGCCGGATTCACCATATATTTT CASSDPGEAGFTIYF
NA TRBJ1-3 NA TRBV7-9 TGTGCCAGCAGGAGGGGGGGCCCTGGAAACACCATATATTTT CASRRGGPGNTIYF
NA TRBJ2-3 TRBD2 TRBV5-5 TGTGCCAGCAGACTGACAGGGACTAGCGGGGGAGGGTACACAGATACGCAGTATTTT CASRLTGTSGGGYTDTQYF
NA TRBJ2-2 TRBD2 TRBV6-2/TRBV6-3 TGTGCCAGCAGTTACCTGAGCGGGGGGGCCGACACCGGGGAGCTGTTTTTT CASSYLSGGADTGELFF
few TRBJ1-2 NA TRBV4-1 TGCGCCAGCAGCCAAGATGACGGGGGGCGAGGCTACACCTTC CASSQDDGGRGYTF
once TRBJ1-3 NA TRBV5-8 TGTGCCAGCAGTCGCGTACAGGGTTCTGGAAACACCATATATTTT CASSRVQGSGNTIYF
NA TRBJ1-2 TRBD1 TRBV5-4 TGTGCCAGCAGCCCCGTGAGACAGGGCTATGGCTACACCTTC CASSPVRQGYGYTF
NA TRBJ1-4 NA TRBV7-2 TGTGCCAGCAGCCGCCGGGAGAATAATGAAAAACTGTTTTTT CASSRRENNEKLFF
many TRBJ2-7 NA TRBV4-1 TGCGCCAGCAGCCAAGGGGGCAGCAACGAGCAGTACTTC CASSQGGSNEQYF
NA TRBJ1-1 NA TRBV5-1 TGCGCCAGCAGCTTCGGACAGCTGAACACTGAAGCTTTCTTT CASSFGQLNTEAFF
NA TRBJ2-3 NA TRBV6-4 TGTGCCAGCAGTGACTCGGGTCAGGGGATATCAGATACGCAGTATTTT CASSDSGQGISDTQYF
NA TRBJ2-7 TRBD2 TRBV7-2 TGTGCCAGCAGCTGGACTAGCGGGGGGGCCCTGACCTACGAGCAGTACTTC CASSWTSGGALTYEQYF
NA TRBJ2-5 NA TRBV30 TGTGCCTGGAACCCGGGAAGGCCCCAAGAGACCCAGTACTTC CAWNPGRPQETQYF
once TRBJ2-4 TRBD1 TRBV30 TGTGCCTGGGCGCGCAGGGGGCAAGGCAAAAACATTCAGTACTTC CAWARRGQGKNIQYF
NA TRBJ2-5 TRBD2 TRBV4-1 TGCGCCAGCAGCCAAGACGGATGGGGGGGAGAGACCCAGTACTTC CASSQDGWGGETQYF
once TRBJ1-2 NA TRBV7-3 TGTGCCAGCAGCAAACAGGCCGACTATGGCTACACCTTC CASSKQADYGYTF
NA TRBJ2-1 TRBD1 TRBV11-2 TGTGCCAGCAGCTTATGGAGGGGGGGACAGGGATATAATGAGCAGTTCTTC CASSLWRGGQGYNEQFF
once TRBJ2-7 TRBD1 TRBV7-3 TGTGCCAGCAGCCCGGGACAGGGGCTCGAGCAGTACTTC CASSPGQGLEQYF
NA TRBJ2-5 TRBD1 TRBV5-8 TGTGCCAGCAGCTTATACTTCGGACAGGTCCAAGAGACCCAGTACTTC CASSLYFGQVQETQYF
NA TRBJ1-2 NA TRBV6-5 TGTGCCAGCAGTCCCGGTTCTTTTAACTATGGCTACACCTTC CASSPGSFNYGYTF
NA TRBJ2-7 NA TRBV2 TGTGCCAGCAGTGAATCCGGAAGGAGCGGCTACGAGCAGTACTTC CASSESGRSGYEQYF
NA TRBJ1-5 TRBD1 TRBV19 TGTGCCAGTAGCGACGGACAGGGCCGTCAGCCCCAGCATTTT CASSDGQGRQPQHF
once TRBJ1-6 NA TRBV5-8 TGTGCCAGCAGTTTGGGCAGGGTGTCTCCCCTCCACTTT CASSLGRVSPLHF
NA TRBJ1-6 NA TRBV5-1 TGCGCCAGCAGCTTGGCAGGGATTAGCTCCTATAATTCACCCCTCCACTTT CASSLAGISSYNSPLHF
NA TRBJ1-4 NA TRBV5-1 TGCGCCAGCAGCTTGACGGGGGGCACTAATGAAAAACTGTTTTTT CASSLTGGTNEKLFF
NA TRBJ1-4 TRBD1 TRBV6-5 TGTGCCAGCAGGGACCCGACAGGGACGAGCCAAAAACTGTTTTTT CASRDPTGTSQKLFF
NA TRBJ1-4 NA TRBV5-1 TGCGCCAGCAGCGCTAGGGGGTTCGTTAATGAAAAACTGTTTTTT CASSARGFVNEKLFF
once TRBJ2-3 NA TRBV2 TGTGCCAGCAGTGAGCCGGACTATCAGTATTTT CASSEPDYQYF
NA TRBJ1-6 NA TRBV2 TGTGCCAGCAGGGACTCCTCCTATAATTCACCCCTCCACTTT CASRDSSYNSPLHF
NA TRBJ1-6 TRBD1 TRBV2 TGTGCCAGCAGAAAGACAGGGGTCTCAAGCTCCTATAATTCACCCCTCCACTTT CASRKTGVSSSYNSPLHF
few TRBJ2-5 NA TRBV6-2/TRBV6-3 TGTGCCAGCAGTTATTCTCAAGAGACCCAGTACTTC CASSYSQETQYF
NA TRBJ2-6 NA TRBV9 TGTGCCAGCAGCGTGGGCGTAAACTCTGGGGCCAACGTCCTGACTTTC CASSVGVNSGANVLTF
NA TRBJ1-1 TRBD1 TRBV6-5 TGTGCCAGCAGTACCACTACAGGGGGCGGTAAAGCTTTCTTT CASSTTTGGGKAFF
NA TRBJ1-4 NA TRBV9 TGTGCCAGCAGCATTAACCCCGACAGTAATGAAAAACTGTTTTTT CASSINPDSNEKLFF
NA TRBJ2-3 NA TRBV5-5 TGTGCCAGTCTATTAACCGGGTCCACCGATACGCAGTATTTT CASLLTGSTDTQYF
few TRBJ1-2 NA TRBV9 TGTGCCAGCAGCAACCCGGGACATAACTATGGCTACACCTTC CASSNPGHNYGYTF
NA TRBJ2-1 NA TRBV2 TGTGCCAGCAGTCCCCAATGGGCAAATGAGCAGTTCTTC CASSPQWANEQFF
NA TRBJ1-3 TRBD1 TRBV13 TGTGCCAGCAGCCCCGACAGGGCTCCTGGAAACACCATATATTTT CASSPDRAPGNTIYF
NA TRBJ1-5 TRBD1 TRBV7-8 TGTGCCAGCAAGGACAGGGGGAATCAGCCCCAGCATTTT CASKDRGNQPQHF